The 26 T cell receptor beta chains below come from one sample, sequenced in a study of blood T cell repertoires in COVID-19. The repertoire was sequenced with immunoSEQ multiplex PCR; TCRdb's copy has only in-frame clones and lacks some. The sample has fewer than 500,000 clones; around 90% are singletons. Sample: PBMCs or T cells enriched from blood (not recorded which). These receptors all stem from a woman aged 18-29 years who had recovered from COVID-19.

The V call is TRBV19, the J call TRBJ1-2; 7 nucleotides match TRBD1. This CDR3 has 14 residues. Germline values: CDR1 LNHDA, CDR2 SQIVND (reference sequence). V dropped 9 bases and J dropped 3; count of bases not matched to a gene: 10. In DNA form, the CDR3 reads TGTGCCAGCGGGCCACGACAGGGCTACTATGGCTACACCTTC. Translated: CASGPRQGYYGYTF.

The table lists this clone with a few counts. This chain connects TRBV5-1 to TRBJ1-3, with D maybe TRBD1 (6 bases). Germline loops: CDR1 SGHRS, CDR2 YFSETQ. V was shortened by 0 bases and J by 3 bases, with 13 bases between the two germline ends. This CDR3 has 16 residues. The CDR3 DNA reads TGCGCCAGCAGCTTGGCCGGGGGGCGTTATGGAAACACCATATATTTT. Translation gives CASSLAGGRYGNTIYF.

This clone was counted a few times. This CDR3 is CASSPGLPDTEAFF. CDR3 bases: TGTGCCAGCAGTCCGGGACTCCCGGACACTGAAGCTTTCTTT. V and J are TRBV6-5 and TRBJ1-1; D possibly corresponds to TRBD1 (5 bases). CDR1 is MNHEY and CDR2 is SVGAGI in the germline V gene. The CDR3 extends over 14 amino acids. V lost 5 bases, J lost 3 bases, and 13 bases lay in between.

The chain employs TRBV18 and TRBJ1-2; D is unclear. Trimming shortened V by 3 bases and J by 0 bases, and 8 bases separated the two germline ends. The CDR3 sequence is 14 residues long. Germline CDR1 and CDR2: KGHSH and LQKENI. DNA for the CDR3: TGTGCCAGCTCACCCAACCCAGCTAACTATGGCTACACCTTC. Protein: CASSPNPANYGYTF.

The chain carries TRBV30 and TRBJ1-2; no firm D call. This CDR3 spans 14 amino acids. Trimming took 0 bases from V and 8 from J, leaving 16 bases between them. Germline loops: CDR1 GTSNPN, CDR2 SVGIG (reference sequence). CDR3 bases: TGTGCCTGGAGTGTAGCGAGGGCACTCGGGGGCTACACCTTC. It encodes CAWSVARALGGYTF.

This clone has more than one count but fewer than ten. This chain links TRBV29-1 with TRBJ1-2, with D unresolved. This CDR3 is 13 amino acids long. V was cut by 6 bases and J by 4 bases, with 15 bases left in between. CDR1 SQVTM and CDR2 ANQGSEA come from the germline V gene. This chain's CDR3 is CSVSEESFYGYTF. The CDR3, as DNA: TGCAGCGTGAGCGAGGAGAGCTTCTATGGCTACACCTTC. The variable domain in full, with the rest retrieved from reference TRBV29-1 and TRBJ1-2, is SAVISQKPSRDICQRGTSLTIQCQVDSQVTMMFWYRQQPGQSLTLIATANQGSEATYESGFVIDKFPISRPNLTFSTLTVSNMSPEDSSIYLCSVSEESFYGYTFGSGTRLTVV.

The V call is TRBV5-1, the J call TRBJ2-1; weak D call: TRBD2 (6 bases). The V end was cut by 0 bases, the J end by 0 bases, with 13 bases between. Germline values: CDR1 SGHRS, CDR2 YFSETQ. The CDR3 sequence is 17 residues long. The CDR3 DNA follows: TGCGCCAGCAGCTTGGAGGGACTTTTCAGCTCCTACAATGAGCAGTTCTTC. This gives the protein CASSLEGLFSSYNEQFF. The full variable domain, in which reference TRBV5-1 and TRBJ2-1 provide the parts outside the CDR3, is KAGVTQTPRYLIKTRGQQVTLSCSPISGHRSVSWYQQTPGQGLQFLFEYFSETQRNKGNFPGRFSGRQFSNSRSEMNVSTLELGDSALYLCASSLEGLFSSYNEQFFGPGTRLTVL.

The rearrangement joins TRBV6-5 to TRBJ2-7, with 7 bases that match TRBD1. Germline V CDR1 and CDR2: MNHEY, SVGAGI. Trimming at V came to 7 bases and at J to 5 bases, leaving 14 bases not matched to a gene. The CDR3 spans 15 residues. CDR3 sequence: CASTQGVSGTDEQYF. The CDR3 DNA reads TGTGCCAGCACCCAGGGGGTGTCCGGGACAGACGAGCAGTACTTC.

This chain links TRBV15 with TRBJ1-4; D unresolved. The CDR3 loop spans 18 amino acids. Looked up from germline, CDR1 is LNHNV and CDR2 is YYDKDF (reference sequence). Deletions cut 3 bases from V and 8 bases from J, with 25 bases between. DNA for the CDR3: TGTGCCACCAGCAGTGATTTCTTGTGGCGGCCGGATGGGGAAAAACTGTTTTTT. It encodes CATSSDFLWRPDGEKLFF.

CDR3 DNA sequence: TGTGCCAGCAGCCAATCGGGGAGCCATGGCTACACCTTC. Its translation is CASSQSGSHGYTF. The chain links TRBV16 to TRBJ1-2; unclear D gene. Looked up from germline, CDR1 is KGHSY and CDR2 is FQNENV. This CDR3 contains 13 residues. Trimming shortened V by 0 bases and J by 6 bases, and 8 bases separated the two germline ends.

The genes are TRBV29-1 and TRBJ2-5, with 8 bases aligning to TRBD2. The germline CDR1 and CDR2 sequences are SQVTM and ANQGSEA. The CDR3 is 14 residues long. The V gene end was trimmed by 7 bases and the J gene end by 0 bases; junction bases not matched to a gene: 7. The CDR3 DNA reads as TGCAGCGCCTCGGGGGGGCGGGACCAAGAGACCCAGTACTTC. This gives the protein CSASGGRDQETQYF. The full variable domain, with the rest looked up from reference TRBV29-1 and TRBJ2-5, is SAVISQKPSRDICQRGTSLTIQCQVDSQVTMMFWYRQQPGQSLTLIATANQGSEATYESGFVIDKFPISRPNLTFSTLTVSNMSPEDSSIYLCSASGGRDQETQYFGPGTRLLVL.

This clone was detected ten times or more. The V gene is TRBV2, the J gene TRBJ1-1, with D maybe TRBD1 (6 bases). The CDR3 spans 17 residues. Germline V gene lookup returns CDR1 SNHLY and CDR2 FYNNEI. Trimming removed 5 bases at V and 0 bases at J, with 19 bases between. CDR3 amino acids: CASSPFTGSVMNTEAFF. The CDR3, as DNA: TGTGCCAGCAGTCCTTTTACAGGGTCCGTTATGAACACTGAAGCTTTCTTT. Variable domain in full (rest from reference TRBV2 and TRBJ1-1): EPEVTQTPSHQVTQMGQEVILRCVPISNHLYFYWYRQILGQKVEFLVSFYNNEISEKSEIFDDQFSVERPDGSNFTLKIRSTKLEDSAMYFCASSPFTGSVMNTEAFFGQGTRLTVV.

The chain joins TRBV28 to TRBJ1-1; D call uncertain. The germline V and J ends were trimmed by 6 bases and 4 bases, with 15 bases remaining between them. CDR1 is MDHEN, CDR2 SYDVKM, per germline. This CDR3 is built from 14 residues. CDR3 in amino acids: CASSPPRALTEAFF. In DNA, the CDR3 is TGTGCCAGCAGCCCCCCGAGGGCCCTCACTGAAGCTTTCTTT.

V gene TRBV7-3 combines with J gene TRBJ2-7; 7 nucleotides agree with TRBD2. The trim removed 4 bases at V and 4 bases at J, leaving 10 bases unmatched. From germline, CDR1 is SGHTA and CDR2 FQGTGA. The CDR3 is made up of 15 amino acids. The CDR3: CASSSGPAGVYEQYF. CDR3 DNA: TGTGCCAGCAGCTCCGGCCCGGCGGGAGTTTACGAGCAGTACTTC. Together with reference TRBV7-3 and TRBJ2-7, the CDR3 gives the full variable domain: GAGVSQTPSNKVTEKGKYVELRCDPISGHTALYWYRQSLGQGPEFLIYFQGTGAADDSGLPNDRFFAVRPEGSVSTLKIQRTERGDSAVYLCASSSGPAGVYEQYFGPGTRLTVT.

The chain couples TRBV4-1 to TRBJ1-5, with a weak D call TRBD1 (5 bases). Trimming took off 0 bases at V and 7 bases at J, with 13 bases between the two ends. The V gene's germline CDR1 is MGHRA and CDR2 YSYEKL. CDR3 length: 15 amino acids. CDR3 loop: CASSQDADPGQPQHF. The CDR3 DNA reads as TGCGCCAGCAGCCAAGATGCAGACCCAGGGCAGCCCCAGCATTTT.

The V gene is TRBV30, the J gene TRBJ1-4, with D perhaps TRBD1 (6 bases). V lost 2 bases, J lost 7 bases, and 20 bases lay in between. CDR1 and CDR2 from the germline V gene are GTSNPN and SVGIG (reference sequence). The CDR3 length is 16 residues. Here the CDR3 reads CAWSQGWARAAEKLFF. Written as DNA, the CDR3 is TGTGCCTGGAGTCAGGGGTGGGCCAGAGCGGCTGAAAAACTGTTTTTT.

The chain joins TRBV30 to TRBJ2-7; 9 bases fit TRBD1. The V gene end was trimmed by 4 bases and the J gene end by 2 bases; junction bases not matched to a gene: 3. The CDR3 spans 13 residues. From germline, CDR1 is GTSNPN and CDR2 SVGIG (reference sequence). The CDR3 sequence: CAWTGQGPYEQYF. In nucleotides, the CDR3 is TGTGCCTGGACGGGACAGGGCCCCTACGAGCAGTACTTC.

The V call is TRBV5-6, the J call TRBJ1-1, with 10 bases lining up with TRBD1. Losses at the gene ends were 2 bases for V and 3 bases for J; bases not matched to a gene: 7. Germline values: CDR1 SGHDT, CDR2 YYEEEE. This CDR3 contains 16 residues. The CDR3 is CASSFRTGGMYTEAFF. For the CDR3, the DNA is TGTGCCAGCAGCTTTCGGACAGGGGGAATGTACACTGAAGCTTTCTTT.

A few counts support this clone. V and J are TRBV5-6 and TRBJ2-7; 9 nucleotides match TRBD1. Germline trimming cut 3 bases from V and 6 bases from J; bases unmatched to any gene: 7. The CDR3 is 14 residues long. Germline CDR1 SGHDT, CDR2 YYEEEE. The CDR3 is CASSWGDRAPEQYF. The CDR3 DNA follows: TGTGCCAGCAGCTGGGGGGACAGGGCCCCCGAGCAGTACTTC.

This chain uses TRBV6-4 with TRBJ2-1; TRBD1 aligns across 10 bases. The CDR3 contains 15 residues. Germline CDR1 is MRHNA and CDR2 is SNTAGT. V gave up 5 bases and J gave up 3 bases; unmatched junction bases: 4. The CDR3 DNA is TGTGCCAGCAGTTACGGACAGGGGGTCTACAATGAGCAGTTCTTC. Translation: CASSYGQGVYNEQFF.

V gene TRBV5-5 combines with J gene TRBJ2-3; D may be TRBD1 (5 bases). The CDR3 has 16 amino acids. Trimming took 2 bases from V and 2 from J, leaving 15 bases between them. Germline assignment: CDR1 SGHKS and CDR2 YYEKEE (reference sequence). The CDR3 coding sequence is TGTGCCAGCAGCTTCACAGGCCTGCTCGTCACAGATACGCAGTATTTT. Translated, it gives CASSFTGLLVTDTQYF.

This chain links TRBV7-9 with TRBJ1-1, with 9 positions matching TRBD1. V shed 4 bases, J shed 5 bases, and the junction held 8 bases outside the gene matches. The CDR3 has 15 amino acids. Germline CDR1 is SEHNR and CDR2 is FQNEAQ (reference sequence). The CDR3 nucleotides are TGTGCCAGCAGCTCGATACAGGGGGCCTGGACTGAAGCTTTCTTT. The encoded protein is CASSSIQGAWTEAFF.

CDR3 in amino acids: CASSQRTDYEQYF. The CDR3 nucleotides read TGTGCCAGCAGCCAAAGGACAGACTACGAGCAGTACTTC. The chain combines TRBV3-1 (or the pseudogene TRBV3-2) with TRBJ2-7; a weak D match, TRBD1 (6 bases). This CDR3 is built from 13 residues. CDR1 is LGHDT, CDR2 YNNKEL, per germline (reference sequence). Trimming took off 2 bases at V and 3 bases at J, with 8 bases between the two ends.

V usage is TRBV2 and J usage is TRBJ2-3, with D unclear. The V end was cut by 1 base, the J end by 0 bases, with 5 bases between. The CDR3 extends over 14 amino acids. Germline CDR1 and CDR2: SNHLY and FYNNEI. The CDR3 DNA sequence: TGTGCCAGCAGTGAAGGCTATAGCACAGATACGCAGTATTTT. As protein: CASSEGYSTDTQYF.

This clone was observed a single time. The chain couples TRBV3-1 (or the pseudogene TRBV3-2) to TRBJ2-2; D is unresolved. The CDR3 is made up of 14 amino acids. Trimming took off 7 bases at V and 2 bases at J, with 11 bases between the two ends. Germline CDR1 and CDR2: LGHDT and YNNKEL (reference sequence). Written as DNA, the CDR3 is TGTGCCAGCACCCCAACAGTTAACACCGGGGAGCTGTTTTTT. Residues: CASTPTVNTGELFF.

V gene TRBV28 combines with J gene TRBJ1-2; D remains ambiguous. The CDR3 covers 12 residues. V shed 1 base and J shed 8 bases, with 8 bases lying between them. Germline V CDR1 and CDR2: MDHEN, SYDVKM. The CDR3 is CASSLFVGGYTF. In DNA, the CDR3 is TGTGCCAGCAGTTTATTTGTCGGGGGCTACACCTTC.